This T cell receptor (beta chain) was sequenced for a study of T-cell reconstitution after alpha-beta-depleted transplantation in children. This clonotype showed up many times. Its antigen remains unidentified. The TCRbeta library was prepared with unique molecular identifiers. TCRdb itself ran the PCR reads through MiXCR, one entry per CDR3 protein. The table shows some 70,000 distinct CDR3 sequences, with roughly 4.9% occurring only once. Looked up from germline, CDR1 is LGHNA and CDR2 is YNFKEQ. V gave up 5 bases and J gave up 3 bases, with 21 bases separating them. The CDR3 is 17 residues long. Overall study findings and caveats: After transplant, high TCRbeta diversity at day 60 in some patients arose from surviving recipient T cells and thymic progenitors. The main origin of T-cell counts and diversity one year after transplant was newly produced T cells.

The material was PBMCs, mostly from graft donor cells, obtained 180 days after TCRalphabeta/CD19-depleted stem cell transplant. This TCR was recovered from a boy in the first two years of life who had a stem cell transplant for acute myeloid leukemia, so the T cells may come from the graft donor. V is TRBV4-2 and J is TRBJ2-3; tentatively, D is TRBD1 (6 bases). The DNA of the CDR3 is TGTGCCAGCAGCGCAACAACGCAGGGGCGTTCGACAGATACGCAGTATTTT. It translates to CASSATTQGRSTDTQYF.